This entry lists 14 T cell receptor beta chains sequenced from one sample in a study of blood T cells in healthy people across ages. A second PCR of 7 to 11 cycles used a sample-barcoded 5' primer and a J-beta primer mix. TCRdb independently ran MiXCR on the 5' RACE reads; one entry per CDR3 protein. The sample lists about 680,000 distinct CDR3 sequences; 49% were seen once. The specimen sequenced was blood. The receptors originated from a woman aged 60 to 75 in good health.

V usage is TRBV6-5 and J usage is TRBJ1-1; a weak D match, TRBD1 (5 bases). V dropped 1 base and J dropped 1 base, with 16 bases sitting between them. Germline CDR1 and CDR2: MNHEY and SVGAGI. This CDR3 comprises 17 residues. The CDR3 region has the DNA TGTGCCAGCAGTTACTTGGGGGGGGGGTACTCGAACACTGAAGCTTTCTTT. Protein sequence: CASSYLGGGYSNTEAFF.

This clonotype was found many times. The chain joins TRBV11-1 to TRBJ2-7; 7 positions agree with TRBD1. In germline, CDR1 is SGHAT, CDR2 FQDESV (reference sequence). The CDR3 has 15 amino acids. After removal of 5 bases from V and 2 bases from J, the junction contained 9 bases not matched to a gene. As DNA, the CDR3 is TGTGCCAGCAGCCACATGTGGGACAGAGCCTACGAGCAGTACTTC. It codes for CASSHMWDRAYEQYF.

This CDR3 reads CASGAPSYNEQYF. CDR3 coding DNA: TGTGCGAGCGGGGCGCCCTCCTACAATGAGCAGTACTTC. This rearrangement joins TRBV7-2 to TRBJ2-7; 7 positions agree with TRBD2. Germline CDR1 is SGHTA and CDR2 is FQGNSA. CDR3 length: 13 amino acids.

In DNA, the CDR3 is TGTGCCAGCAGCTTAGGGCACCAGATCTCGGGCTACGAGCAGTACTTC. This sequence encodes CASSLGHQISGYEQYF. The chain is built from TRBV7-2 and TRBJ2-7, with D uncertain. The CDR3 has 16 amino acids. Germline CDR1 is SGHTA and CDR2 is FQGNSA. The V end lost 1 base, the J end lost 3 bases, and 16 bases lay between the germline ends.

The gene calls are TRBV7-9 and TRBJ1-4; D remains unclear. The V and J ends lost 5 bases and 5 bases respectively, with 9 bases between them. This CDR3 is built from 13 residues. CDR1 SEHNR and CDR2 FQNEAQ come from the germline V gene (reference sequence). The DNA of the CDR3 is TGTGCCAGCAGCGGAGGCGGGAATGAAAAACTGTTTTTT. This translates into CASSGGGNEKLFF.

The chain employs TRBV7-2 and TRBJ1-2, with 7 bases lining up with TRBD1. Trimming cost V 5 bases and J 4 bases; bases outside gene matches: 10. The germline gives CDR1 SGHTA, CDR2 FQGNSA. This CDR3 has 15 residues. The CDR3 coding sequence is TGTGCCAGCAGCCACCGGACAGGACTAGCCTATGGCTACACCTTC. This encodes CASSHRTGLAYGYTF.

J is TRBJ2-1 and V is TRBV13; TRBD1 matches 9 bases. The CDR3 is 15 residues long. V dropped 8 bases and J dropped 4; count of bases not matched to a gene: 9. The germline V gene has CDR1 PRHDT and CDR2 FYEKMQ (reference sequence). The CDR3 bases are TGTGCCAGCTCCCCTCTGGACAGGGGTTACAATGAGCAGTTCTTC. Translated: CASSPLDRGYNEQFF.

This clonotype has only a few counts. This chain links TRBV28 with TRBJ2-5; tentatively, D is TRBD1 or TRBD2 (6 bases each). V was shortened by 8 bases and J by 8 bases, with 15 bases between the two germline ends. Germline CDR1 is MDHEN and CDR2 is SYDVKM. The CDR3 is 12 residues long. Here the CDR3 reads CASGGREETQYF. The CDR3, as DNA: TGTGCCAGCGGGGGGCGTGAGGAAACCCAGTACTTC.

This clonotype was detected once. The chain links TRBV7-2 to TRBJ1-1; TRBD1 matches 7 bases. The V and J ends lost 8 bases and 4 bases, in that order; junction bases with no gene match: 10. This CDR3 is 14 amino acids long. CDR1 and CDR2 (germline): SGHTA, FQGNSA. The CDR3 sequence: CASRSGGLVTEAFF. CDR3 bases: TGTGCCAGCCGATCAGGGGGGTTGGTCACTGAAGCTTTCTTT.

This clonotype was seen more than once but under ten times. The rearrangement links TRBV7-2 to TRBJ2-1; no reliable D call. There are 13 residues in the CDR3. The germline CDR1 and CDR2 sequences are SGHTA and FQGNSA. V gave up 2 bases and J gave up 0 bases, with 2 bases separating them. In nucleotides, the CDR3 is TGTGCCAGCAGCTTAATCTCCTACAATGAGCAGTTCTTC. Translation gives CASSLISYNEQFF.

The chain recombines TRBV7-2 with TRBJ2-5, with D perhaps matching TRBD2 (6 bases). V was trimmed by 5 bases and J by 5 bases, leaving 12 bases between them. Germline values: CDR1 SGHTA, CDR2 FQGNSA. This CDR3 spans 13 amino acids. CDR3 sequence (DNA): TGTGCCAGCAGCGCGGGGACCCGGGAGACCCAGTACTTC. Protein sequence: CASSAGTRETQYF. The whole variable domain, remainder taken from reference TRBV7-2 and TRBJ2-5, is GAGVSQSPSNKVTEKGKDVELRCDPISGHTALYWYRQSLGQGLEFLIYFQGNSAPDKSGLPSDRFSAERTGGSVSTLTIQRTQQEDSAVYLCASSAGTRETQYFGPGTRLLVL.

The V gene is TRBV4-3, the J gene TRBJ1-4; 7 positions agree with TRBD1. After removal of 3 bases from V and 3 bases from J, the junction contained 7 bases not matched to a gene. The CDR3 has 16 amino acids. CDR1 is LGHNA, CDR2 YSLEER, per germline. Here the CDR3 reads CASSQIRDSPNEKLFF. CDR3 nucleotides: TGCGCCAGCAGCCAGATCCGGGACAGCCCTAATGAAAAACTGTTTTTT.

The J gene is TRBJ2-3, the V gene TRBV7-2; 7 positions match TRBD2. The CDR3 is 15 amino acids. Germline assignment: CDR1 SGHTA and CDR2 FQGNSA. V lost 5 bases, J lost 1 base, and 6 bases stayed unmatched. In nucleotides, the CDR3 is TGTGCCAGCAGCAGGCGGGACTATGGCACAGATACGCAGTATTTT. This encodes CASSRRDYGTDTQYF. Combining the CDR3 with reference TRBV7-2 and TRBJ2-3 gives the whole variable domain GAGVSQSPSNKVTEKGKDVELRCDPISGHTALYWYRQSLGQGLEFLIYFQGNSAPDKSGLPSDRFSAERTGGSVSTLTIQRTQQEDSAVYLCASSRRDYGTDTQYFGPGTRLTVL.

The chain is built from TRBV27 and TRBJ2-3, with D possibly being TRBD1 (8 bases). CDR3 size: 14 residues. Trimming stripped 10 bases from V and 1 base from J, with 15 bases between. Germline V CDR1 and CDR2: MNHEY, SMNVEV (reference sequence). In nucleotides, the CDR3 is TGTGCCACCACGGGGGGACAGGGCACAGATACGCAGTATTTT. It codes for CATTGGQGTDTQYF.